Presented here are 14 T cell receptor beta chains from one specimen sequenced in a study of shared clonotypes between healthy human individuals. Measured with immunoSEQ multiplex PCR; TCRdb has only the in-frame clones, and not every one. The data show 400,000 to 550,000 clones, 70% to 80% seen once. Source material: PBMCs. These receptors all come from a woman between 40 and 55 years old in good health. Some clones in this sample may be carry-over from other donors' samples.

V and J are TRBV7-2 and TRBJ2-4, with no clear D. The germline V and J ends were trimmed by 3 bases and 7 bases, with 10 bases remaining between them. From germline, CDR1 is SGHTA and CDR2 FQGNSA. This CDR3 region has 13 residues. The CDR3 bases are TGTGCCAGCAGCTTTACCGCCACGAACATTCAGTACTTC. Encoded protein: CASSFTATNIQYF.

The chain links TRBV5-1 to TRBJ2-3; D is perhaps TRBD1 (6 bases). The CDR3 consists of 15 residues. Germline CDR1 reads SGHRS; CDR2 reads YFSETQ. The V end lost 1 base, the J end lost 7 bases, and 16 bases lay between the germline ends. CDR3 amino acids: CASSLSGHTGNTQYF. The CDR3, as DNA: TGCGCCAGCAGCTTGTCGGGACATACGGGAAATACGCAGTATTTT.

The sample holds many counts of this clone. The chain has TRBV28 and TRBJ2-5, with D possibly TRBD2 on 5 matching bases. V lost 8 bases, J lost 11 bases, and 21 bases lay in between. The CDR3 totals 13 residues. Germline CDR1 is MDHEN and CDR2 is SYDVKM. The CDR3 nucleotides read TGTGCCAGCCAGACGCGGGTAGAGGAAGAGCAGTACTTC. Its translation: CASQTRVEEEQYF.

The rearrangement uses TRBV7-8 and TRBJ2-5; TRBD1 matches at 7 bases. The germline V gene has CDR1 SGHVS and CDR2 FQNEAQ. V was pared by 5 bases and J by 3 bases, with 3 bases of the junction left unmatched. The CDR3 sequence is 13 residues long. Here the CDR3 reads CASSHGTEETQYF. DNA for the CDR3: TGTGCCAGCAGCCACGGGACAGAAGAGACCCAGTACTTC. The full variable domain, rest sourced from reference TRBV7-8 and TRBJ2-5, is GAGVSQSPRYKVAKRGQDVALRCDPISGHVSLFWYQQALGQGPEFLTYFQNEAQLDKSGLPSDRFFAERPEGSVSTLKIQRTQQEDSAVYLCASSHGTEETQYFGPGTRLLVL.

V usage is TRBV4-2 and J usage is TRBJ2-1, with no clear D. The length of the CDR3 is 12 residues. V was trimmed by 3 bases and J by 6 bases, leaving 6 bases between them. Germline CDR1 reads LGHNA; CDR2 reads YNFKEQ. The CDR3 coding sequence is TGTGCCAGCAGCCAGCCCCTCAATGAGCAGTTCTTC. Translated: CASSQPLNEQFF.

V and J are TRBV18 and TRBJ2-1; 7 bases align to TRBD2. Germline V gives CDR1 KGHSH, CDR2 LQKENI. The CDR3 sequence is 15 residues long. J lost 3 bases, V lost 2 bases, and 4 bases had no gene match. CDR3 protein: CASSPRRGIYNEQFF. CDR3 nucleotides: TGTGCCAGCTCACCAAGGCGGGGGATCTACAATGAGCAGTTCTTC.

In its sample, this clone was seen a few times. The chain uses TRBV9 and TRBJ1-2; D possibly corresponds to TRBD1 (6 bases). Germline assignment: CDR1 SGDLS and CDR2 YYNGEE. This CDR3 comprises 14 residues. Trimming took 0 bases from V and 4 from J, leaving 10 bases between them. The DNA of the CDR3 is TGTGCCAGCAGCGTAGACAGGGTCGGCTATGGCTACACCTTC. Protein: CASSVDRVGYGYTF.

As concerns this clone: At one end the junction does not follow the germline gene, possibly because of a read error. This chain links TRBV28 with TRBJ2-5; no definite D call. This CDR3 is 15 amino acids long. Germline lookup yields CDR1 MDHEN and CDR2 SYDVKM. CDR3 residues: CASSWDRAKSEIQYF. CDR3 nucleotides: TGTGCCAGCAGTTGGGATAGGGCAAAATCGGAGATCCAGTACTTC. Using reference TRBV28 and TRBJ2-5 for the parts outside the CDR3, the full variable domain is DVKVTQSSRYLVKRTGEKVFLECVQDMDHENMFWYRQDPGLGLRLIYFSYDVKMKEKGDIPEGYSVSREKKERFSLILESASTNQTSMYLCASSWDRAKSEIQYFGPGTRLLVL.

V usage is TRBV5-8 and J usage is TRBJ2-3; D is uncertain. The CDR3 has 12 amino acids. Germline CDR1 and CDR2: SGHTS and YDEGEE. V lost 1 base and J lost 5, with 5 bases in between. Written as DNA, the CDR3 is TGTGCCAGCAGCTTGAAAGTAGATACGCAGTATTTT. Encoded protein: CASSLKVDTQYF.

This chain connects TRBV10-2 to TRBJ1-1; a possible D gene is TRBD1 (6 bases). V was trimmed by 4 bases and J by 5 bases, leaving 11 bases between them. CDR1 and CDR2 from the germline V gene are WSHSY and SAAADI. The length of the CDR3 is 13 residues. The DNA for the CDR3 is TGCGCCAGCAGTGGAACAGGGAGGACTGAAGCTTTCTTT. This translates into CASSGTGRTEAFF.

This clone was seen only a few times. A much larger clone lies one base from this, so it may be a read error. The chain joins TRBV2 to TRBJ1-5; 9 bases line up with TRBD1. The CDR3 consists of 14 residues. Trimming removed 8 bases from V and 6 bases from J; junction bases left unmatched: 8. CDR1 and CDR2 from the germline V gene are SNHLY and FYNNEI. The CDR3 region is CASGLLQGAQPQHF. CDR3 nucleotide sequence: TGTGCCAGCGGTCTTCTACAGGGGGCTCAGCCCCAGCATTTT. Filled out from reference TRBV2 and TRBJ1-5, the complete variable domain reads EPEVTQTPSHQVTQMGQEVILRCVPISNHLYFYWYRQILGQKVEFLVSFYNNEISEKSEIFDDQFSVERPDGSNFTLKIRSTKLEDSAMYFCASGLLQGAQPQHFGDGTRLSIL.

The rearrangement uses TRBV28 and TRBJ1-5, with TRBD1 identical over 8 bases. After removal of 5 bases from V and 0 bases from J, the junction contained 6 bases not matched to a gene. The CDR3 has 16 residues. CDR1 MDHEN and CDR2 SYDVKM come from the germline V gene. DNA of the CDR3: TGTGCCAGCAGTGTAACAGGGGGATATAGCAATCAGCCCCAGCATTTT. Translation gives CASSVTGGYSNQPQHF.

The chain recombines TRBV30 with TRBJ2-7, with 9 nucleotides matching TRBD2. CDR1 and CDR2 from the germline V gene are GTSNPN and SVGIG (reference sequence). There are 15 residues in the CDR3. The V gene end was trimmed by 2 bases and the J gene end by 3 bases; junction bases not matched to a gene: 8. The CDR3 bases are TGTGCCTGGAGTTATAGCGGGGGAGATCGCTACGAGCAGTACTTC. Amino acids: CAWSYSGGDRYEQYF.

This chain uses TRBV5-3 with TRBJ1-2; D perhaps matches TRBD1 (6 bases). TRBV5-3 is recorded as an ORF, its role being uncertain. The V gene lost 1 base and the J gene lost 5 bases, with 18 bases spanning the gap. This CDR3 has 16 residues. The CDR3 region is CARSLSFCQGSYGYTF. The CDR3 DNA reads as TGTGCCAGAAGCTTGTCATTTTGTCAGGGGAGTTATGGCTACACCTTC.